The 31 T cell receptor beta chains given below trace back to one sample, sequenced in a study of shared clonotypes between healthy human individuals. TCRdb's copy holds only in-frame clones and misses some; the assay was immunoSEQ multiplex PCR. The data show around 530,000 clones, with roughly four fifths seen just once and around 11% held by the top ten. What was sequenced was PBMCs. The source of these receptors is a woman in her forties in good health. Some clones in this sample may be carry-over from other donors' samples.

This clone was seen a handful of times. V is TRBV15 and J is TRBJ1-1; the D gene is possibly TRBD1 (5 bases). V lost 4 bases to trimming and J lost 3 bases, with 12 bases between them. The CDR3 contains 14 residues. In germline, CDR1 is LNHNV, CDR2 YYDKDF (reference sequence). CDR3 region: CATSTFRDDTEAFF. The CDR3 nucleotides read TGTGCCACCAGCACGTTCAGGGACGACACTGAAGCTTTCTTT.

The rearrangement uses TRBV28 and TRBJ1-1; D uncertain. The CDR3 contains 15 residues. Germline V gene data show CDR1 as MDHEN and CDR2 as SYDVKM. V was clipped by 7 bases and J by 0 bases, with 15 bases between them. CDR3 protein: CASTPPTAMNTEAFF. Here the CDR3 DNA reads TGTGCCAGCACCCCCCCCACTGCAATGAACACTGAAGCTTTCTTT.

This chain links TRBV5-1 with TRBJ2-2; D unresolved. Germline V gives CDR1 SGHRS, CDR2 YFSETQ. This CDR3 comprises 15 residues. Trimming shortened V by 0 bases and J by 1 base, and 7 bases separated the two germline ends. CDR3 amino acids: CASSLDSRNTGELFF. In DNA form, the CDR3 reads TGCGCCAGCAGCTTGGACTCCCGGAACACCGGGGAGCTGTTTTTT.

The V call is TRBV2, the J call TRBJ1-5; TRBD1 matches at 8 bases. This CDR3 contains 15 residues. CDR1 and CDR2 from the germline V gene are SNHLY and FYNNEI. The J segment lost 5 bases and the V segment lost 6 bases, leaving 9 bases of the junction unmatched. DNA for the CDR3: TGTGCCAGCAGGGGGCCAGGGGGCGCTGATCAGCCCCAGCATTTT. This translates into CASRGPGGADQPQHF.

The chain joins TRBV21-1 to TRBJ1-5. TRBV21-1 counts as a pseudogene. This CDR3 comprises 13 residues. This CDR3 reads CASSNCGREPQHF. CDR3 in DNA: TGTGCCAGCAGCAATTGCGGGAGGGAGCCCCAGCATTTT.

The V and J genes are TRBV18 and TRBJ2-3; the D is unclear. The CDR3 length is 12 residues. The germline gives CDR1 KGHSH, CDR2 LQKENI. Trimming shortened V by 1 base and J by 9 bases, and 8 bases separated the two germline ends. Here the CDR3 reads CASSPQDQTQYF. DNA of the CDR3: TGTGCCAGCTCACCACAGGATCAAACGCAGTATTTT.

Points on this clone: A far more abundant clone sits one base away, making this likely a read error. Other nucleotide sequences from this sample produce the same CDR3. The chain recombines TRBV30 with TRBJ1-3; the D is unclear. Germline CDR1 GTSNPN, CDR2 SVGIG (reference sequence). The CDR3 covers 13 residues. DNA of the CDR3: TGTGCCTGGCACATATTCTCTGGAAATACCATATATTTT. It is translated as CAWHIFSGNTIYF.

The J gene is TRBJ1-1, the V gene TRBV6-5, with TRBD1 as a possible D gene (6 bases). This CDR3 spans 14 amino acids. Deletions cut 2 bases from V and 3 bases from J, with 10 bases between. Per germline, CDR1 MNHEY and CDR2 SVGAGI. The CDR3 sequence is CASSYRGAYTEAFF. The CDR3 DNA reads TGTGCCAGCAGTTACCGGGGGGCCTACACTGAAGCTTTCTTT.

The V gene is TRBV6-1, the J gene TRBJ2-7; the D is unclear. V shed 2 bases and J shed 4 bases, with 12 bases lying between them. The CDR3 extends over 14 amino acids. Per germline, CDR1 MNHNS and CDR2 SASEGT. Here the CDR3 DNA reads TGTGCCAGCAGTGAACTGGTCGTATCTTACGAGCAGTACTTC. Translation gives CASSELVVSYEQYF.

In this sample, this clone turned up a few times. The sample has other DNA sequences that encode this CDR3 too. The rearrangement links TRBV19 to TRBJ2-7; 9 bases are a match to TRBD2. The germline V gene encodes CDR1 LNHDA and CDR2 SQIVND (reference sequence). V lost 4 bases to trimming and J lost 4 bases; unmatched junction nucleotides: 5. The CDR3 loop spans 14 amino acids. The CDR3 coding sequence is TGTGCCAGTAGTACACCGGGACTAGCTTACGAGCAGTACTTC. Its protein is CASSTPGLAYEQYF.

The chain has TRBV5-1 and TRBJ2-1; 11 nucleotides align to TRBD2. The length of the CDR3 is 16 residues. CDR1 SGHRS and CDR2 YFSETQ come from the germline V gene. V lost 4 bases to trimming and J lost 9 bases; unmatched junction nucleotides: 12. Written as DNA, the CDR3 is TGCGCCAGCAGCCCACCTTTAGCGGGAGGGCCTATTGAGCAGTTCTTC. Translated: CASSPPLAGGPIEQFF.

This clone appeared a single time. This may arise from a read error, as a much more abundant clone is one base away. This CDR3 is missing its conserved last phenylalanine or tryptophan, likely due to a read error. The chain carries TRBV19 and TRBJ1-5; 8 bases align to TRBD1. CDR1 and CDR2 (germline): LNHDA, SQIVND (reference sequence). V shed 1 base and J 0 bases; nucleotides not matched to a gene: 5. This CDR3 contains 17 residues. The CDR3 protein is CASSIGGQGYSNQPQHL. The CDR3, as DNA: TGTGCCAGTAGTATAGGCGGACAGGGTTATAGCAATCAGCCCCAGCATCTT.

J is TRBJ2-7 and V is TRBV28, with D unclear. Germline lookup yields CDR1 MDHEN and CDR2 SYDVKM. V lost 6 bases, J lost 4 bases, and 10 bases lay in between. This CDR3 is built from 12 residues. CDR3 coding DNA: TGTGCCAGCAGATCTCCCCCGTACGAGCAGTACTTC. This codes for CASRSPPYEQYF. The entire variable domain, with the rest obtained from reference TRBV28 and TRBJ2-7, is as follows: DVKVTQSSRYLVKRTGEKVFLECVQDMDHENMFWYRQDPGLGLRLIYFSYDVKMKEKGDIPEGYSVSREKKERFSLILESASTNQTSMYLCASRSPPYEQYFGPGTRLTVT.

This clone was seen repeatedly, ten times or more. The chain carries TRBV2 and TRBJ2-1; 13 bases align to TRBD2. The CDR3 contains 18 residues. V lost 5 bases, J lost 7 bases, and 14 bases stayed unmatched. The germline V gene encodes CDR1 SNHLY and CDR2 FYNNEI. CDR3 protein: CASSLPGGLAGPLNEQFF. The CDR3 coding sequence is TGTGCCAGCAGTCTTCCCGGGGGACTAGCGGGACCCCTAAATGAGCAGTTCTTC.

The chain is built from TRBV11-3 and TRBJ2-1; 13 bases fit TRBD2. Per the germline V gene, CDR1 is SGHNT and CDR2 is YENEEA. This CDR3 comprises 16 residues. J was trimmed by 4 bases and V by 4 bases; bases with no gene match: 4. CDR3 loop: CASSSGTSGEYNEQFF. The CDR3 region has the DNA TGTGCCAGCAGCTCCGGGACTAGCGGGGAATACAATGAGCAGTTCTTC.

The chain is built from TRBV28 and TRBJ2-7; 7 bases agree with TRBD2. From germline, CDR1 is MDHEN and CDR2 SYDVKM. The CDR3 contains 16 residues. V was pared by 3 bases and J by 5 bases, with 13 bases of the junction left unmatched. In nucleotides, the CDR3 is TGTGCCAGCAGTTTCCCCCTGGGAGGGCCTCAGGACGAGCAGTACTTC. Encoded protein: CASSFPLGGPQDEQYF.

The genes are TRBV28 and TRBJ1-5; 7 nucleotides agree with TRBD1. The CDR3 sequence is 14 residues long. V lost 10 bases, J lost 0 bases, and 6 bases stayed unmatched. The germline CDR1 and CDR2 sequences are MDHEN and SYDVKM. Written as DNA, the CDR3 is TGTGCCATCAGGGGGGGGACTAGCAATCAGCCCCAGCATTTT. This codes for CAIRGGTSNQPQHF.

The gene calls are TRBV2 and TRBJ1-1; TRBD1 matches 7 bases. The germline CDR1 and CDR2 sequences are SNHLY and FYNNEI. The CDR3 spans 16 residues. After removal of 3 bases from V and 0 bases from J, the junction contained 7 bases not matched to a gene. The CDR3 loop reads CASSELGQTMNTEAFF. The CDR3, as DNA: TGTGCCAGCAGTGAGTTGGGACAGACTATGAACACTGAAGCTTTCTTT. Full variable domain (remainder filled in from reference TRBV2 and TRBJ1-1): EPEVTQTPSHQVTQMGQEVILRCVPISNHLYFYWYRQILGQKVEFLVSFYNNEISEKSEIFDDQFSVERPDGSNFTLKIRSTKLEDSAMYFCASSELGQTMNTEAFFGQGTRLTVV.

The chain uses TRBV5-1 and TRBJ2-7, with 9 bases lining up with TRBD2. This CDR3 is 16 amino acids long. Germline V gene data show CDR1 as SGHRS and CDR2 as YFSETQ. Trimming removed 4 bases from V and 6 bases from J; junction bases left unmatched: 14. The CDR3 DNA reads TGCGCCAGCAGCCGGGTAGGTCCTAGCGGGACTGTCGAGCAGTACTTC. Amino acid sequence: CASSRVGPSGTVEQYF.

The V and J genes are TRBV27 and TRBJ2-1; 9 bases line up with TRBD2. This CDR3 contains 14 residues. Germline V CDR1 and CDR2: MNHEY, SMNVEV (reference sequence). Trimming took 7 bases from V and 8 from J; bases not matched to a gene: 9. CDR3 sequence reads: CASTPLAGSHEQFF. The DNA for the CDR3 is TGTGCCAGCACCCCGCTAGCGGGATCCCATGAGCAGTTCTTC.

V and J are TRBV6-1 and TRBJ2-5, with a possible D match to TRBD2 (6 bases). From germline, CDR1 is MNHNS and CDR2 SASEGT. This CDR3 comprises 14 residues. Between the trimmed V and J ends, which lost 4 bases and 1 base, there was a span of 10 bases. CDR3 amino acids: CASSAAGGQETQYF. Here the CDR3 DNA reads TGTGCCAGCAGTGCTGCCGGGGGCCAAGAGACCCAGTACTTC.

This sequence joins TRBV29-1 and TRBJ2-5; 12 bases map to TRBD1. The CDR3 contains 16 residues. CDR1 is SQVTM and CDR2 is ANQGSEA in the germline V gene. V was clipped by 7 bases and J by 6 bases; unmatched bases: 15. CDR3 loop: CSGTGTGGERWKTQYF. DNA of the CDR3: TGCAGCGGGACCGGGACAGGGGGCGAGAGGTGGAAGACCCAGTACTTC.

In regard to this clone: This is likely a read error, given that the CDR3 carries no conserved phenylalanine or tryptophan at its end. The genes are TRBV27 and TRBJ1-1, with D perhaps TRBD1 (5 bases). Germline V gene data show CDR1 as MNHEY and CDR2 as SMNVEV (reference sequence). The CDR3 is made up of 15 amino acids. CDR3 nucleotide sequence: TGTGCCGGCAGTTTATCCCAGGGTTTGGGTACTGAAGCTTTCTCT. This gives the protein CAGSLSQGLGTEAFS.

This clone was detected many times. One end of the junction does not line up with germline, which may come from a read error. The same CDR3 is also encoded by other DNA sequences in this sample. The J gene is TRBJ2-3, the V gene TRBV2; the D gene is possibly TRBD1 (5 bases). The CDR3 extends over 14 amino acids. Looked up from germline, CDR1 is SNHLY and CDR2 is FYNNEI. The CDR3 is CASRDSLYTDTQYF. As DNA, the CDR3 is TGCGCCAGCCGCGACAGCCTCTACACAGATACGCAGTATTTT.

The chain recombines TRBV4-2 with TRBJ1-5; D gene uncertain. The V gene lost 1 base and the J gene lost 7 bases, with 11 bases spanning the gap. This CDR3 contains 14 residues. Germline V gene sequence: CDR1 LGHNA, CDR2 YNFKEQ. The CDR3 DNA sequence: TGTGCCAGCAGCCAAGGCAGAACTCAGCAGCCCCAGCATTTT. It specifies CASSQGRTQQPQHF.

V gene TRBV10-3 combines with J gene TRBJ2-1, with D uncertain. CDR1 and CDR2 (germline): ENHRY, SYGVKD. This CDR3 has 14 amino acids. V was clipped by 6 bases and J by 3 bases, with 12 bases between them. The CDR3 sequence is CAISVPSRYNEQFF. The CDR3 bases are TGTGCCATCAGCGTCCCTAGTCGCTACAATGAGCAGTTCTTC.

As concerns this clone: Since a far larger clone is one base different, this is likely a read error. The CDR3 does not close with the conserved phenylalanine or tryptophan, likely indicating a read error. V and J are TRBV7-2 and TRBJ1-2, with 9 bases identical to TRBD1. From germline, CDR1 is SGHTA and CDR2 FQGNSA. The V gene end was trimmed by 6 bases and the J gene end by 8 bases; junction bases not matched to a gene: 10. This CDR3 region has 14 residues. The CDR3 here is CASSRSGTGSGYTS. CDR3 sequence (DNA): TGTGCCAGCAGTCGTAGCGGGACAGGGAGCGGCTACACCTCC.

This chain uses TRBV20-1 with TRBJ2-7; D unclear. Between the trimmed V and J ends, which lost 7 bases and 0 bases, there was a span of 7 bases. Germline-derived CDR1 and CDR2 are DFQATT and SNEGSKA (reference sequence). The CDR3 sequence is 11 residues long. The CDR3 DNA reads as TGCAGTGTGGAGAGCTCCTACGAGCAGTACTTC. Encoded protein: CSVESSYEQYF.

This chain joins TRBV18 and TRBJ2-5; D is uncertain. Trimming pared 4 bases from V and 1 base from J, leaving 7 bases between. The CDR3 has 13 amino acids. CDR1 and CDR2 (germline): KGHSH, LQKENI. CDR3 DNA: TGTGCCAGCTCACAACACCCCCAAGAGACCCAGTACTTC. Amino acid sequence: CASSQHPQETQYF. The full variable domain, with the rest looked up from reference TRBV18 and TRBJ2-5, is NAGVMQNPRHLVRRRGQEARLRCSPMKGHSHVYWYRQLPEEGLKFMVYLQKENIIDESGMPKERFSAEFPKEGPSILRIQQVVRGDSAAYFCASSQHPQETQYFGPGTRLLVL.

V gene TRBV19 combines with J gene TRBJ1-3, with D possibly matching TRBD1 (5 bases). CDR1 is LNHDA and CDR2 is SQIVND in the germline V gene (reference sequence). CDR3 size: 14 residues. V was shortened by 3 bases and J by 0 bases, with 6 bases between the two germline ends. This chain's CDR3 is CASSMGDSGNTIYF. In nucleotides, the CDR3 is TGTGCCAGTAGTATGGGGGACTCTGGAAACACCATATATTTT.

The V and J genes are TRBV19 and TRBJ2-7; TRBD2 matches at 10 bases. The CDR3 totals 15 residues. J lost 1 base, V lost 10 bases, and 10 bases had no gene match. The germline CDR1 and CDR2 sequences are LNHDA and SQIVND (reference sequence). The CDR3, as DNA: TGTGCCACCAACCCGGGACTAGCGCCTTCCTACGAGCAGTACTTC. It yields the protein CATNPGLAPSYEQYF.